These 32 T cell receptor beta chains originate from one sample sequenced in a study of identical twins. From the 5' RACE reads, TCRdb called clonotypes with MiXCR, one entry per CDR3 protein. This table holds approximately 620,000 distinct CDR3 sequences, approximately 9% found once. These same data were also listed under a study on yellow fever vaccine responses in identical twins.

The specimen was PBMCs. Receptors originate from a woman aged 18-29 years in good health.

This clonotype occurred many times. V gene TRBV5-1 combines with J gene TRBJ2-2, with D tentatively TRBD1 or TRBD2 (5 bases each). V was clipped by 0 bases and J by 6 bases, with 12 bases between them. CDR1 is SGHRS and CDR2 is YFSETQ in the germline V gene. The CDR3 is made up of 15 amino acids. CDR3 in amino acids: CASSLDRRPAGELFF. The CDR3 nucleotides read TGCGCCAGCAGCTTGGACAGGAGGCCCGCCGGGGAGCTGTTTTTT.

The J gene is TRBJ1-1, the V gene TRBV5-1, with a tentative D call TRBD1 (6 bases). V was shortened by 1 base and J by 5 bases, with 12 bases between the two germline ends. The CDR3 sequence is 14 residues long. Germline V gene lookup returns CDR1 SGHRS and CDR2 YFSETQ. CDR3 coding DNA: TGCGCCAGCAGCTTGCTGGGGGCAGGGACTGAAGCTTTCTTT. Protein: CASSLLGAGTEAFF.

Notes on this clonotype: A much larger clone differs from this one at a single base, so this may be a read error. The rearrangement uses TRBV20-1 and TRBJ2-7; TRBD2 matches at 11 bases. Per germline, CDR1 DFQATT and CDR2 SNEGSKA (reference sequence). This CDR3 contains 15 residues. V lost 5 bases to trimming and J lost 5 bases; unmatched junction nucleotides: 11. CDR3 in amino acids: CSAPKFLAGGNEQYF. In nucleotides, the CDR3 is TGCAGTGCTCCCAAGTTTCTAGCGGGAGGTAACGAGCAGTACTTC.

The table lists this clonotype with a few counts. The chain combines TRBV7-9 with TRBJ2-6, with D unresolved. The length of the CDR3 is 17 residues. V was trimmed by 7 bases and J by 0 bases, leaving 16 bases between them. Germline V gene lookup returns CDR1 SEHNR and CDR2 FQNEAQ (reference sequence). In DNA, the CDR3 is TGTGCCAGCACCTCGAACAAGAATTTCTCTGGGGCCAACGTCCTGACTTTC. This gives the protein CASTSNKNFSGANVLTF.

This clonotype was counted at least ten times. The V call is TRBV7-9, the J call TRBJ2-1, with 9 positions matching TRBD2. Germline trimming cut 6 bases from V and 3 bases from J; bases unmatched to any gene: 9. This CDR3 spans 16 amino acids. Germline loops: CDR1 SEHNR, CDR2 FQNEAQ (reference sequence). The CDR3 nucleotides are TGTGCCAGCAGTAGAAAGCGGGAGGCAATCTACAATGAGCAGTTCTTC. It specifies CASSRKREAIYNEQFF. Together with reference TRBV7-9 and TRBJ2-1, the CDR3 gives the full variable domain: DTGVSQNPRHKITKRGQNVTFRCDPISEHNRLYWYRQTLGQGPEFLTYFQNEAQLEKSRLLSDRFSAERPKGSFSTLEIQRTEQGDSAMYLCASSRKREAIYNEQFFGPGTRLTVL.

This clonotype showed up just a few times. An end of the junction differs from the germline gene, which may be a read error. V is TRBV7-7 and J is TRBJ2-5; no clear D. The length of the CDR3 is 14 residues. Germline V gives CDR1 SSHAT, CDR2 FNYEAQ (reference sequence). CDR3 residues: CASSLGRATETQYF. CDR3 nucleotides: TGTGCTAGCAGCTTAGGCCGGGCGACCGAGACCCAGTACTTC. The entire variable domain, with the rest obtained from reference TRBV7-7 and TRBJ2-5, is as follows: GAGVSQSPRYKVTKRGQDVTLRCDPISSHATLYWYQQALGQGPEFLTYFNYEAQPDKSGLPSDRFSAERPEGSISTLTIQRTEQRDSAMYRCASSLGRATETQYFGPGTRLLVL.

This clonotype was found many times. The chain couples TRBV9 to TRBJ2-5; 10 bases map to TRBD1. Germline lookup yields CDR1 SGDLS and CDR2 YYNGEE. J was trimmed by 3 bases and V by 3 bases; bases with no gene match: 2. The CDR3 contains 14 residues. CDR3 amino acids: CASSADRGKETQYF. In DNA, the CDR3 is TGTGCCAGCAGCGCGGACAGGGGGAAAGAGACCCAGTACTTC.

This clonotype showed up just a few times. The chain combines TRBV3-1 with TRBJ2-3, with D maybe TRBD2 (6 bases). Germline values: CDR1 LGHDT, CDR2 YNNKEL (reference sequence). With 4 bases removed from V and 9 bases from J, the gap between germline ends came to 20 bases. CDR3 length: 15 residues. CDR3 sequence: CASSPPSRAAGTQYF. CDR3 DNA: TGTGCCAGCAGCCCTCCCTCAAGGGCTGCGGGAACGCAGTATTTT.

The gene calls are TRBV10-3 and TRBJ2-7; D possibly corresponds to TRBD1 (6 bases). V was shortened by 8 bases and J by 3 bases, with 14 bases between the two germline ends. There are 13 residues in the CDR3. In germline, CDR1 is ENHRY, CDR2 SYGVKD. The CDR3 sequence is CAIANTQGYEQYF. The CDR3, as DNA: TGTGCCATCGCCAATACACAGGGCTACGAGCAGTACTTC.

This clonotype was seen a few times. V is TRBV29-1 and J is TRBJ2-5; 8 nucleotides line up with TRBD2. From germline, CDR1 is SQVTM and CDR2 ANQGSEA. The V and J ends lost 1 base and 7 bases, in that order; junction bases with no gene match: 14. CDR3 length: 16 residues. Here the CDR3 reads CSVEGLLADAPRTQYF. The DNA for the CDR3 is TGCAGCGTTGAAGGTCTACTAGCGGACGCCCCTAGGACCCAGTACTTC. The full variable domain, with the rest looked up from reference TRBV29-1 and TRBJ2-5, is SAVISQKPSRDICQRGTSLTIQCQVDSQVTMMFWYRQQPGQSLTLIATANQGSEATYESGFVIDKFPISRPNLTFSTLTVSNMSPEDSSIYLCSVEGLLADAPRTQYFGPGTRLLVL.

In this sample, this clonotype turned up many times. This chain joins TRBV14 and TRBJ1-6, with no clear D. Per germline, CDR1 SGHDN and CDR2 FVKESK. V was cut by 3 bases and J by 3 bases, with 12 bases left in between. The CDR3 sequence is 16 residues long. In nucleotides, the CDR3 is TGTGCCAGCAGCCAGGTGAAGTCACGCTATAATTCACCCCTCCACTTT. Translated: CASSQVKSRYNSPLHF. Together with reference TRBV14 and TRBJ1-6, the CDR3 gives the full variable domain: EAGVTQFPSHSVIEKGQTVTLRCDPISGHDNLYWYRRVMGKEIKFLLHFVKESKQDESGMPNNRFLAERTGGTYSTLKVQPAELEDSGVYFCASSQVKSRYNSPLHFGNGTRLTVT.

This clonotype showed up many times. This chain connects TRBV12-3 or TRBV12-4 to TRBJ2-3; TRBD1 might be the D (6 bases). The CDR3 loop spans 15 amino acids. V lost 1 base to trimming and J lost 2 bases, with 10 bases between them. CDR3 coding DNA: TGTGCCAGCAGTTTAGTGGCAGGGGTCACAGATACGCAGTATTTT. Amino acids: CASSLVAGVTDTQYF.

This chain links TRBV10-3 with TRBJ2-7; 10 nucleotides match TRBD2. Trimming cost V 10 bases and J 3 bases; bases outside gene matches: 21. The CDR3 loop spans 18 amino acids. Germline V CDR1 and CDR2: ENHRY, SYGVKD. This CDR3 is CATPTLPVASGSNYEQYF. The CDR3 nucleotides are TGTGCCACCCCCACCCTTCCCGTTGCTAGCGGGAGTAACTACGAGCAGTACTTC.

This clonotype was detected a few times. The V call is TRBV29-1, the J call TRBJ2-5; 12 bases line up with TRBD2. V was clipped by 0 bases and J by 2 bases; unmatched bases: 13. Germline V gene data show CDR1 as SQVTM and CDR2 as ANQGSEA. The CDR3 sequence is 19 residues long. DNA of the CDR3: TGCAGCGTTGAAGAGCCCGGGACTAGCGGGCCCCACCTTCAAGAGACCCAGTACTTC. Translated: CSVEEPGTSGPHLQETQYF.

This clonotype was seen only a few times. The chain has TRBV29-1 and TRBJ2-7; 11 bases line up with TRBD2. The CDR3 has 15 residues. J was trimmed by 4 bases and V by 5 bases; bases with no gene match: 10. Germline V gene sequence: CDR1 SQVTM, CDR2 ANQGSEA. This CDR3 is CSVRPTSGKSYEQYF. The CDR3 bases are TGCAGCGTTCGTCCGACTAGCGGGAAGTCTTACGAGCAGTACTTC.

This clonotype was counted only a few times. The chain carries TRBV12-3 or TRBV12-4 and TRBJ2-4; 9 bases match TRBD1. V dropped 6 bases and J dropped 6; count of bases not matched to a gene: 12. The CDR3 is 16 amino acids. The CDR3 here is CASSPDTGGFGNIQYF. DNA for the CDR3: TGTGCCAGCAGCCCTGACACAGGGGGCTTTGGAAACATTCAGTACTTC.

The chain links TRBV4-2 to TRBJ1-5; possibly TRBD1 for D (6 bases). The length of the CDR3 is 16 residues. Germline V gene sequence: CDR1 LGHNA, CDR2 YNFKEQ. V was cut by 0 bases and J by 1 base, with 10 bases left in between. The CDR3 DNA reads TGTGCCAGCAGCCAAGAAGGGGGTTTCAGCAATCAGCCCCAGCATTTT. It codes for CASSQEGGFSNQPQHF.

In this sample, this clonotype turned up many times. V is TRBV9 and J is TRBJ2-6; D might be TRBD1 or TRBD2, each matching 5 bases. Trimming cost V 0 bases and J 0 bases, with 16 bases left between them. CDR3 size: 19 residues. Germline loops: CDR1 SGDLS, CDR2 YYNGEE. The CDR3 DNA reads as TGTGCCAGCAGCGTAGATGGCGGTGGTGGGACCTCTGGGGCCAACGTCCTGACTTTC. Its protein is CASSVDGGGGTSGANVLTF.

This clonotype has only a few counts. Here the CDR3 reads CASSLVTPQETQYF. CDR3 coding DNA: TGCGCCAGCAGCTTGGTAACGCCGCAAGAGACCCAGTACTTC. This sequence joins TRBV5-1 and TRBJ2-5, with D hard to call. The CDR3 extends over 14 amino acids. Germline V lookup: CDR1 SGHRS, CDR2 YFSETQ. Trimming removed 0 bases at V and 2 bases at J, with 8 bases between.

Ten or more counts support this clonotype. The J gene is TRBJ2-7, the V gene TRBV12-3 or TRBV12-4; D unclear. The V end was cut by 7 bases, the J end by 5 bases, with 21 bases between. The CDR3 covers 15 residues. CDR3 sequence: CASNPSLRAQDEQYF. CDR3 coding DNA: TGTGCCAGCAACCCATCCTTAAGGGCCCAAGACGAGCAGTACTTC.

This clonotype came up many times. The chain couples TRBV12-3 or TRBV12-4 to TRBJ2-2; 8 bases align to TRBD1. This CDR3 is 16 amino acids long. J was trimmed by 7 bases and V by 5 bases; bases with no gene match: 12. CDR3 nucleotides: TGTGCCAGCAGTCCTGGGACAGGTCTATTACTCGGGGAGCTGTTTTTT. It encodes CASSPGTGLLLGELFF.

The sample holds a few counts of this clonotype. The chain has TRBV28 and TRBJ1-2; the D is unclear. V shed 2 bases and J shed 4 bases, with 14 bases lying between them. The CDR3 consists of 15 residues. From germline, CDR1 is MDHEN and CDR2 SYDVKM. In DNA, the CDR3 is TGTGCCAGCAGTTTAACCCCCTCTACCGGCTATGGCTACACCTTC. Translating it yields CASSLTPSTGYGYTF.

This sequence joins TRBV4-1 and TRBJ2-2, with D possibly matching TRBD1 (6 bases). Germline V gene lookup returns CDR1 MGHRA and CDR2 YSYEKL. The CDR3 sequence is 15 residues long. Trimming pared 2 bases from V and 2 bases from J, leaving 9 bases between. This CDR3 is CASSQKGQNTGELFF. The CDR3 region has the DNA TGCGCCAGCAGCCAAAAGGGACAAAACACCGGGGAGCTGTTTTTT.

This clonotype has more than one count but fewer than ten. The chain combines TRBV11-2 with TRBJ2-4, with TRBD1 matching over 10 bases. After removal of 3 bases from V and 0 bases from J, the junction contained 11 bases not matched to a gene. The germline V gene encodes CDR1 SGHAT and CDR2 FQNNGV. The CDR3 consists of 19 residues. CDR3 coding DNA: TGTGCCAGCAGCTTGAGAGGGGGACAGGGGATTCTAGCCAAAAACATTCAGTACTTC. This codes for CASSLRGGQGILAKNIQYF. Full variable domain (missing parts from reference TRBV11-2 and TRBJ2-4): EAGVAQSPRYKIIEKRQSVAFWCNPISGHATLYWYQQILGQGPKLLIQFQNNGVVDDSQLPKDRFSAERLKGVDSTLKIQPAKLEDSAVYLCASSLRGGQGILAKNIQYFGAGTRLSVL.

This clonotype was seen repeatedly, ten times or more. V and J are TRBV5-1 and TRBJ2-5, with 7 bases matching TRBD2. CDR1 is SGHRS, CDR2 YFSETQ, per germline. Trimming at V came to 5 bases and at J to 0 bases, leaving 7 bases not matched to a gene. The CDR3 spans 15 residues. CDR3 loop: CASRFTSEHQETQYF. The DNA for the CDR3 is TGCGCCAGCAGGTTCACTAGCGAACACCAAGAGACCCAGTACTTC.

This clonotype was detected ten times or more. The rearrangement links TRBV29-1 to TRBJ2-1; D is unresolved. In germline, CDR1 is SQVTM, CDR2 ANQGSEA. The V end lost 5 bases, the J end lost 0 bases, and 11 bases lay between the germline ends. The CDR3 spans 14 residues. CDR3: CSVPTPSSYNEQFF. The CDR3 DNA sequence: TGCAGCGTTCCTACACCGAGCTCCTACAATGAGCAGTTCTTC.

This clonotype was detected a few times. The CDR3 sequence is CASSQFPKSNTGELFF. CDR3 DNA: TGTGCCAGCAGCCAATTTCCCAAGAGTAACACCGGGGAGCTGTTTTTT. This sequence joins TRBV14 and TRBJ2-2; the D is unclear. The CDR3 spans 16 residues. Germline V gene sequence: CDR1 SGHDN, CDR2 FVKESK. V was shortened by 2 bases and J by 2 bases, with 12 bases between the two germline ends.

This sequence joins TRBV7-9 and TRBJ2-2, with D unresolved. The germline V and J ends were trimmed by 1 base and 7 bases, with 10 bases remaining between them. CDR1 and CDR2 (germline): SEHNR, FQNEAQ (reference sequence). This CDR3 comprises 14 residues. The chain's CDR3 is CASSLGTLDGELFF. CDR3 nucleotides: TGTGCCAGCAGCTTAGGTACCCTCGACGGGGAGCTGTTTTTT.

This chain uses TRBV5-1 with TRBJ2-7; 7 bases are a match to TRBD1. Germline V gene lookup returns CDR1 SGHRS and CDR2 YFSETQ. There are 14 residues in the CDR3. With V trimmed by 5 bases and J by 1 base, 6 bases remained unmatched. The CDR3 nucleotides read TGCGCCAGCAGACTGGGACAGCCATCCTACGAGCAGTACTTC. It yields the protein CASRLGQPSYEQYF.

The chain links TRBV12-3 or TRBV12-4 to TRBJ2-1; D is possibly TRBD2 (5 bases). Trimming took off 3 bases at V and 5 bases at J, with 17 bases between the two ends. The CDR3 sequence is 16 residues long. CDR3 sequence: CASSFIGLAHHNEQFF. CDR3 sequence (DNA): TGTGCCAGCAGTTTTATTGGGCTAGCTCACCACAATGAGCAGTTCTTC.

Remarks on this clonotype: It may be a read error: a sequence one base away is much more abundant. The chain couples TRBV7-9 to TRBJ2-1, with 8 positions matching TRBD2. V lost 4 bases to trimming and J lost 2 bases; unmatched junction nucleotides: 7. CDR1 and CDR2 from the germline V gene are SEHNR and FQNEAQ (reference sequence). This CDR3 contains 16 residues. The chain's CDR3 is CASSSGQAGAYNEQFF. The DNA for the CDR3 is TGTGCCAGCAGCTCAGGACAAGCGGGAGCCTACAATGAGCAGTTCTTC.

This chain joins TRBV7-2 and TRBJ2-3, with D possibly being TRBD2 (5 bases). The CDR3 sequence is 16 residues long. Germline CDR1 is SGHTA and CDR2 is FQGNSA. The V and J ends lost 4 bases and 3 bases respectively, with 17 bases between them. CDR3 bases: TGTGCCAGCAGCTCCCTCTTATCGGGAAGTACAGATACGCAGTATTTT. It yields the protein CASSSLLSGSTDTQYF.